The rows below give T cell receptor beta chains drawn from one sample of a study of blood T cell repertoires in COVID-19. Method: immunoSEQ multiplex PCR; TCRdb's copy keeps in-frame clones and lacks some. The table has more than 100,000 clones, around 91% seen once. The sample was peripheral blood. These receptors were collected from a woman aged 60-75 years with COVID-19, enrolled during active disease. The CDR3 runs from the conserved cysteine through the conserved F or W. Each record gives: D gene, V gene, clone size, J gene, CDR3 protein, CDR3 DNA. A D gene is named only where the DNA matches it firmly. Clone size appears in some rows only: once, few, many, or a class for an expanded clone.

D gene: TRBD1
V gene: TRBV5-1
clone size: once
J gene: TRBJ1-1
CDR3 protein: CASSSRQGNTEAFF
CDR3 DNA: TGCGCCAGCAGCTCTAGACAGGGGAACACTGAAGCTTTCTTT

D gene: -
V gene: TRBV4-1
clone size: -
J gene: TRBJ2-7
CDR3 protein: CASSQVEDSLGEQYF
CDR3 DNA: TGCGCCAGCAGCCAAGTAGAGGACAGCTTGGGCGAGCAGTACTTC

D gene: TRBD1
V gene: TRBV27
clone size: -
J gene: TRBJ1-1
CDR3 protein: CASSQGNRGVTEAFF
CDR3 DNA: TGTGCCAGCAGTCAAGGGAACAGGGGCGTGACTGAAGCTTTCTTT

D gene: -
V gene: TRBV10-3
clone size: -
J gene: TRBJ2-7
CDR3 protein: CAIKIHRDSPYEQYF
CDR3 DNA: TGTGCCATCAAAATACACCGGGACTCCCCCTACGAGCAGTACTTC

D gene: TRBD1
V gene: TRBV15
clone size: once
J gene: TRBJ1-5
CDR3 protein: CATNDRGPEQPQHF
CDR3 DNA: TGTGCCACCAACGACAGGGGGCCAGAGCAGCCCCAGCATTTT

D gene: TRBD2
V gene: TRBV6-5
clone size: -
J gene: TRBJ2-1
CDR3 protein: CASKPVTSGGGEQFF
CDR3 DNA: TGTGCCAGCAAACCCGTCACTAGCGGGGGCGGGGAGCAGTTCTTC

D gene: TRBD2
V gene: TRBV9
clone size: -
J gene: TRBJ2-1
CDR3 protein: CASSTRPSGGADEQFF
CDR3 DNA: TGTGCCAGCAGCACTCGACCTAGCGGGGGGGCCGATGAGCAGTTCTTC

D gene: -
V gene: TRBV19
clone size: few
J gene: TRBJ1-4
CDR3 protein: CASSMQGPNEKLFF
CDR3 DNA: TGTGCCAGTAGTATGCAGGGCCCTAATGAAAAACTGTTTTTT

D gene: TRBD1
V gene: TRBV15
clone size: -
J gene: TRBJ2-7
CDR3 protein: CATSGYRGSYEQYF
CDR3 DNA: TGTGCCACCAGCGGTTACAGGGGGTCCTACGAGCAGTACTTC

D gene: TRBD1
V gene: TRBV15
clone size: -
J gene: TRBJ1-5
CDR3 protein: CATSRDSLNQPQHF
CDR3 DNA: TGTGCCACCAGCCGGGACAGCCTAAATCAGCCCCAGCATTTT

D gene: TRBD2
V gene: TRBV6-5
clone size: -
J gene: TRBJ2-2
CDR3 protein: CASSRTSPNTGELFF
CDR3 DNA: TGTGCCAGCAGCCGGACTAGCCCTAACACCGGGGAGCTGTTTTTT

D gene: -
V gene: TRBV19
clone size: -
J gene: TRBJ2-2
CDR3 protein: CASSTTGFTGELFF
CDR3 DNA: TGTGCCAGTAGTACCACAGGGTTCACCGGGGAGCTGTTTTTT

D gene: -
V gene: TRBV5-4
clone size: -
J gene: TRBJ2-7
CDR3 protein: CASSQASSSYEQYF
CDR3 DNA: TGTGCCAGCAGCCAGGCTTCGAGCTCCTACGAGCAGTACTTC

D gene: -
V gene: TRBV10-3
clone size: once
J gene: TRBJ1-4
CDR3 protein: CAIRPAGVTNEKLFF
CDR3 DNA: TGTGCCATCAGGCCCGCGGGGGTAACTAATGAAAAACTGTTTTTT

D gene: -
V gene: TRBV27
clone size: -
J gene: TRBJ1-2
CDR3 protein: CASSLLSRGGYTF
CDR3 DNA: TGTGCCAGCAGTTTACTGTCCAGGGGTGGCTACACCTTC

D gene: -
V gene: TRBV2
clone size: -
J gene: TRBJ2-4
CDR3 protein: CASSPGRSGNIQYF
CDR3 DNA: TGTGCCAGCAGTCCGGGAAGGTCCGGAAACATTCAGTACTTC

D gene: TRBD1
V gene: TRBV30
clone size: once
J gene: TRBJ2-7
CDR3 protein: CAWKRDRGPFTYEQYF
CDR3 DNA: TGTGCCTGGAAGCGGGACAGGGGACCATTTACCTACGAGCAGTACTTC

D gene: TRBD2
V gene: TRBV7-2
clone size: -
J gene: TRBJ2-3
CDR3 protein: CASSLVKSTGGVTDTQYF
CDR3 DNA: TGTGCCAGCAGCTTAGTGAAGAGTACGGGGGGGGTCACAGATACGCAGTATTTT

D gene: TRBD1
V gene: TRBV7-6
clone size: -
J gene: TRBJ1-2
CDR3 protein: CASSMGQTNYGYTF
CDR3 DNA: TGTGCCAGCAGCATGGGACAGACCAACTATGGCTACACCTTC

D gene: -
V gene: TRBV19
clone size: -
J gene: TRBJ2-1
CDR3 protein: CASSLQSSRLSYNEQFF
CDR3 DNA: TGTGCCAGTAGTCTCCAATCTAGCCGACTCTCCTACAATGAGCAGTTCTTC

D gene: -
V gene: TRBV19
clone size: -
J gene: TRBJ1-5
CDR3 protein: CASSVSGTPLPQHF
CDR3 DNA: TGTGCCAGTAGTGTCTCCGGGACTCCCCTGCCCCAGCATTTT

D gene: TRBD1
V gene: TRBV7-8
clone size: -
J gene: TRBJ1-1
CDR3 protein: CASSQAGQGAFF
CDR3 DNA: TGTGCCAGCAGCCAGGCAGGACAGGGCGCTTTCTTT

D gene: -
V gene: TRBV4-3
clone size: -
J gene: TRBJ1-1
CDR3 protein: CASSQEGAPGEAFF
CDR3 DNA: TGCGCCAGCAGCCAAGAAGGAGCACCCGGAGAAGCTTTCTTT

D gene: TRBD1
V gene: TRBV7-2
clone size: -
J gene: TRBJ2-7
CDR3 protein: CASSPGQIYEQYF
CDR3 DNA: TGTGCCAGCAGCCCGGGACAGATATACGAGCAGTACTTC

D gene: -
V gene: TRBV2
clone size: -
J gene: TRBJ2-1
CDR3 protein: CASRYGGNEQFF
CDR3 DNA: TGTGCCAGCAGGTATGGGGGGAATGAGCAGTTCTTC

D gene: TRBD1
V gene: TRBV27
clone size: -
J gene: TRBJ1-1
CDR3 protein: CASSFLGTGGHYTEAFF
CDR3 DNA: TGTGCCAGCAGTTTCCTAGGGACAGGGGGACACTACACTGAAGCTTTCTTT

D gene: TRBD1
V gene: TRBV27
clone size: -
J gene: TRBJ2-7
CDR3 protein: CASSTRDRGTYEQYF
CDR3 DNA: TGTGCCAGCAGTACCCGGGACAGGGGGACCTACGAGCAGTACTTC

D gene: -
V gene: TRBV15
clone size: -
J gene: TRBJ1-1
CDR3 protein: CATSRVGGGAFF
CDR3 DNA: TGTGCCACCAGCAGAGTTGGAGGTGGAGCTTTCTTT

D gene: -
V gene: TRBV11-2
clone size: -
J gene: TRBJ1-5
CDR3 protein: CASSSDGGYDQPQHF
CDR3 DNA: TGTGCCAGCAGCTCGGACGGAGGTTATGATCAGCCCCAGCATTTT

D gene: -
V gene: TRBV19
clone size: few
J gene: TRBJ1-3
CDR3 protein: CASSTPRVSIGNTIYF
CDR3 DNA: TGTGCCAGTAGTACCCCGCGAGTTTCGATCGGAAACACCATATATTTT

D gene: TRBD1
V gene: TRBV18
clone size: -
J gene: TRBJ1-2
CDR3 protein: CASSPPSDRGRLQGYTF
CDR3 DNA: TGTGCCAGCTCACCACCGTCGGACAGGGGGCGTCTACAAGGCTACACCTTC

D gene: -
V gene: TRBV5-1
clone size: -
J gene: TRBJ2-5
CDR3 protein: CASSAYGILNGETQYF
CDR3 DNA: TGCGCCAGCAGCGCGTACGGCATATTGAACGGGGAGACCCAGTACTTC

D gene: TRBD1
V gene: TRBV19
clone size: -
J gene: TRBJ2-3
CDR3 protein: CASSWGTGATDTQYF
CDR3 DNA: TGTGCCAGTAGTTGGGGAACAGGGGCCACAGATACGCAGTATTTT

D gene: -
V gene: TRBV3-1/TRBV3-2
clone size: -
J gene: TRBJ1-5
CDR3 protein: CASSQDTRQPQHF
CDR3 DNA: TGTGCCAGCAGCCAAGATACCCGGCAGCCCCAGCATTTT

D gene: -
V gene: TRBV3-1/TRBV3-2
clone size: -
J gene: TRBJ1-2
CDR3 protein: CASSQQFFRDYGYTF
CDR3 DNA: TGTGCCAGCAGCCAACAATTTTTCAGGGACTATGGCTACACCTTC